These T cell receptor beta chains were read from a single sample in a study of T cell repertoires in cytomegalovirus infection. The antigens of these receptors remain unknown. In TCRdb, the reads were re-called with MiXCR into one record per CDR3 protein. The sample has about 570,000 distinct CDR3 sequences; 40% are singletons. Sequences were derived from cultured PBMCs, sampled from culture after CMV antigen stimulation. These receptors all stem from a human donor in good health (CMV status not recorded). Some clones in this sample may be carry-over from other donors' samples. Both conserved end residues are part of each CDR3.

V gene,CDR3 protein
TRBV20-1,CSVWRSMNTEAFF
TRBV4-1,CASSQGGGYSSYEQYF
TRBV20-1,CSARVSGRTDTQYF
TRBV12-3/TRBV12-4,CASSPGGAGTTGELFF
TRBV7-9,CASQDGTVTNTGELFF
TRBV27,CASKVAGAGTDTQYF
TRBV20-1,CSASSGTGLGEQYF
TRBV6-6,CASGGQGLDTEAFF
TRBV7-2,CASSWRLRGELFF
TRBV7-2,CASSLVGNRGYTF
TRBV2,CASTRTSNEKLFF
TRBV7-3,CASSYLGDRVEQYF
TRBV7-2,CASSPRTGGREKLFF
TRBV6-1,CASSRGRFGEKLFF
TRBV2,CASSERSGSNQPQHF
TRBV7-2,CASSSERGETQYF
TRBV2,CASSALVRGTGANVLTF
TRBV7-9,CASSSPGHPKYF
TRBV7-2,CASTDPFRYEQYF
TRBV6-5,CASYTQPQHF
TRBV7-2,CASSLARTVSPEAFF
TRBV3-1,CASSQVDTTYEQYF
TRBV11-3,CASSIVQGGEQYF
TRBV20-1,CSARGLQYGYTF
TRBV20-1,CSAWGVDEAFF
TRBV7-3,CASSGGVEQYF
TRBV7-6,CASIATANTGELFF
TRBV4-3,CASSQEGLDTDTQYF
TRBV7-6,CASSSGQGVAKNIQYF